This T cell receptor (beta chain) was recorded in a study of cytomegalovirus exposure and HLA in healthy donors. As to this clone: Antigen specificity is unknown.

Findings and caveats of the study: A later analysis reportedly found fewer N-insertions in an Asian-associated ancestry cluster than the roughly 680-donor mean. According to an earlier analysis, most TCR beta V segments yielded productive rearrangements about 90% or about 30% of the time. In vitro, a few CMV-associated chains proved specific for CMV antigens.

The PCR was carried out with 60 Vbeta primers and 13 Jbeta primers. Generated by immunoSEQ multiplex PCR, the TCRdb table keeps only in-frame clones and is missing some. Of 150,000 to 180,000 clones in the sample, about 88% are singletons; the top ten hold 2.3%. The CDR3 spans 15 residues. From germline, CDR1 is SNHLY and CDR2 FYNNEI. The trim removed 3 bases at V and 4 bases at J, leaving 7 bases unmatched. The TCR comes from a woman between 18 and 29 years old in good health and CMV-seronegative. Sequenced material: PBMCs. V gene TRBV2 combines with J gene TRBJ2-7, with TRBD1 identical over 9 bases. The CDR3 region is CASSEVWDREYEQYF. CDR3 coding DNA: TGTGCCAGCAGTGAGGTTTGGGACAGGGAATACGAGCAGTACTTC.